A selection of T cell receptor beta chains follows, all from one sample in a study of T cells expressing NK-cell markers. TCRdb re-called the 5' RACE reads; one entry per CDR3 protein, DNA not given. This table holds about 160,000 distinct CDR3 sequences. Source material: blood T cells: a sorted CD56 or NKG2C T cell subset, CD4+ or CD8+ T cells, or bulk PBMC T cells (not recorded which). Source of these receptors: a woman between 18 and 70 years old in good health. Each CDR3 is given with its conserved first and last residue. The order of the fields is CDR3 length, J gene, V gene, CDR3 protein.

>15|TRBJ1-3|TRBV2
CASSRQDHSGNTIYF
>12|TRBJ1-2|TRBV27
CASSLQGATVTF
>16|TRBJ1-2|TRBV5-4
CASSLAGRVGSYGYTF
>15|TRBJ1-2|TRBV10-3
CAISTGQTTNYGYTF
>17|TRBJ2-5|TRBV4-1
CASSQALKGDGQETQYF
>15|TRBJ2-1|TRBV5-1
CASQLGTGLSFGQFF
>13|TRBJ2-7|TRBV2
CASSAGQVYEQYF
>15|TRBJ2-1|TRBV2
CASFQGGRAIDEQFF
>16|TRBJ2-1|TRBV20-1
CSASIPGFRDYNEQFF
>18|TRBJ2-5|TRBV7-3
CASSFFGYSGGGQETQYF
>13|TRBJ2-3|TRBV29-1
CSVPRRGADTQYF
>13|TRBJ2-2|TRBV2
CASRGGPTGELFF
>14|TRBJ2-7|TRBV12-3/TRBV12-4
CASSFKQYSYEQYF
>14|TRBJ2-3|TRBV12-3/TRBV12-4
CASRSGLATDTQYF
>12|TRBJ1-1|TRBV7-2
CASSLWNTEAFF
>13|TRBJ1-1|TRBV7-9
CASSLRRSNEAFF
>13|TRBJ2-2|TRBV29-1
CSVRVLVTGELFF
>14|TRBJ2-3|TRBV20-1
CSAPLAGGSNTQYF
>14|TRBJ2-2|TRBV20-1
CSARSRLITGELFF
>15|TRBJ2-2|TRBV27
CASSLGGLWTGELFF
>16|TRBJ2-2|TRBV5-4
CASRPGGTDNTGELFF
>15|TRBJ1-2|TRBV9
CASSVRDRGYYGYTF
>13|TRBJ2-7|TRBV28
CASSYERWAGQYF
>15|TRBJ1-2|TRBV6-5
CASSYVLTGGDGYTF
>13|TRBJ1-2|TRBV19
CASSSQDGYGYTF
>14|TRBJ1-1|TRBV9
CASSVGRVNTEAFF
>16|TRBJ1-3|TRBV11-2
CASSLETPFSGNTIYF
>13|TRBJ1-1|TRBV6-5
CASSSPGPTEAFF
>16|TRBJ2-7|TRBV6-5
CASSYSGVLASYEQYF
>15|TRBJ2-7|TRBV5-1
CASSLGGGYSYEQYF
>14|TRBJ2-1|TRBV7-2
CASSKRQGYNEQFF
>15|TRBJ2-1|TRBV12-3/TRBV12-4
CASSLALAGSNEQFF
>14|TRBJ2-1|TRBV5-5
CASSLEGRSGEQFF
>17|TRBJ1-2|TRBV9
CASSATRGTGVNYGYTF
>13|TRBJ1-4|TRBV6-6
CASSSYRAEKLFF
>20|TRBJ1-5|TRBV24-1
CATSDRSRDRGRAGNQPQHF
>16|TRBJ1-1|TRBV3-1
CASSPFVSRLNTEAFF
>14|TRBJ1-1|TRBV5-1
CASSLNVEGPEAFF
>14|TRBJ1-2|TRBV7-9
CASSQEGANYGYTF
>13|TRBJ1-1|TRBV3-1
CASSHGVGTEAFF
>15|TRBJ2-1|TRBV6-1
CASSPTGTSYGEQFF
>14|TRBJ2-6|TRBV2
CASNQGAGANVLTF
>13|TRBJ2-1|TRBV27
CASQKTGSNEQFF
>14|TRBJ2-1|TRBV20-1
CSAKLAGVRNEQFF
>16|TRBJ2-7|TRBV6-5
CASSYSLAGASYEQYF
>13|TRBJ1-1|TRBV3-1
CASSQGFSPEAFF
>16|TRBJ2-1|TRBV13
CASSLGARRSYNEQFF
>14|TRBJ2-2|TRBV6-1
CASRSSGVTGELFF
>16|TRBJ2-2|TRBV5-1
CASAQGRDSNTGELFF
>17|TRBJ2-3|TRBV7-2
CASSPQGLAYITDTQYF
>14|TRBJ2-5|TRBV5-1
CASSLGGSRETQYF
>12|TRBJ2-7|TRBV6-1
CAGRDLIGEQYF
>17|TRBJ1-2|TRBV4-1
CASSQPGQGTRNYGYTF
>15|TRBJ1-3|TRBV2
CASGPGRRSGNTIYF
>18|TRBJ1-1|TRBV3-1
CASSQVFVNLESNTEAFF
>15|TRBJ1-1|TRBV6-5
CASSHRQARNTEAFF